A single sample gave rise to the 24 T cell receptor beta chains below, sequenced in a study of blood T cell repertoires in COVID-19. This table comes from immunoSEQ multiplex PCR, and its TCRdb copy is limited to in-frame clones, with some not included. Seen here are 140,000 or so clones, 70% to 90% observed once, and the top ten hold around 5%. Sequences were obtained from peripheral blood. The receptors were gathered from a woman in her forties or fifties with acute or convalescent COVID-19.

This rearrangement joins TRBV28 to TRBJ2-5; the match to TRBD2 covers 9 bases. The CDR3 totals 16 residues. J was trimmed by 7 bases and V by 2 bases; bases with no gene match: 11. The germline gives CDR1 MDHEN, CDR2 SYDVKM. CDR3 loop: CASSLGGGERWVTQYF. The CDR3 DNA reads as TGTGCCAGCAGTTTAGGCGGGGGGGAGAGGTGGGTGACCCAGTACTTC.

This clone came up a few times. This chain joins TRBV24-1 and TRBJ2-1; D uncertain. The CDR3 length is 13 residues. The germline CDR1 and CDR2 sequences are KGHDR and SFDVKD. V was clipped by 0 bases and J by 9 bases, with 8 bases between them. CDR3 protein: CATSDLLGAEQFF. CDR3 DNA: TGTGCCACCAGTGATTTGTTGGGCGCTGAGCAGTTCTTC.

The chain couples TRBV7-2 to TRBJ1-1; a possible D gene is TRBD1 (5 bases). Germline V gene lookup returns CDR1 SGHTA and CDR2 FQGNSA. V was trimmed by 4 bases and J by 0 bases, leaving 12 bases between them. CDR3 length: 15 amino acids. As DNA, the CDR3 is TGTGCCAGCAGCTACCAAGGGGTAGTGAACACTGAAGCTTTCTTT. As protein: CASSYQGVVNTEAFF.

The V gene is TRBV7-9, the J gene TRBJ1-6, with TRBD1 matching 8 bases. CDR1 is SEHNR, CDR2 FQNEAQ, per germline (reference sequence). With 5 bases clipped from V and 0 bases from J, the junction kept 0 bases outside the gene matches. This CDR3 has 15 amino acids. As DNA, the CDR3 is TGTGCCAGCAGCACAGGGGGCTCCTATAATTCACCCCTCCACTTT. This codes for CASSTGGSYNSPLHF.

This clone was seen a handful of times. This chain joins TRBV24-1 and TRBJ2-2; TRBD2 might be the D (6 bases). The CDR3 extends over 14 amino acids. V shed 5 bases and J shed 8 bases, with 14 bases lying between them. Germline assignment: CDR1 KGHDR and CDR2 SFDVKD. As DNA, the CDR3 is TGTGCCACCAGTGCGGGACTCGAAGTAGGGGAGCTGTTTTTT. This translates into CATSAGLEVGELFF.

The genes are TRBV30 and TRBJ1-4; a weak D match, TRBD1 (5 bases). There are 13 residues in the CDR3. Germline V gene sequence: CDR1 GTSNPN, CDR2 SVGIG (reference sequence). V was trimmed by 4 bases and J by 3 bases, leaving 9 bases between them. Here the CDR3 DNA reads TGTGCCTGGAACGGGGGTGCTAATGAAAAACTGTTTTTT. Encoded protein: CAWNGGANEKLFF.

The chain links TRBV18 to TRBJ1-1; TRBD1 aligns across 7 bases. Trimming removed 6 bases from V and 6 bases from J; junction bases left unmatched: 13. The CDR3 runs to 15 residues. Germline V lookup: CDR1 KGHSH, CDR2 LQKENI. The CDR3 DNA is TGTGCCAGCTCCCCCCTATCGGCAGGGGGATCTGAAGCTTTCTTT. It specifies CASSPLSAGGSEAFF.

The rearrangement uses TRBV7-8 and TRBJ2-7; 10 nucleotides agree with TRBD2. Germline CDR1 and CDR2: SGHVS and FQNEAQ. V lost 0 bases, J lost 2 bases, and 7 bases stayed unmatched. The CDR3 spans 17 residues. In DNA form, the CDR3 reads TGTGCCAGCAGCTTAGCGATAGCGGGGGGTCAAACCTACGAGCAGTACTTC. Residues: CASSLAIAGGQTYEQYF.

V is TRBV5-1 and J is TRBJ1-5, with 8 bases lining up with TRBD1. The V gene end was trimmed by 4 bases and the J gene end by 3 bases; junction bases not matched to a gene: 6. The length of the CDR3 is 15 residues. The germline V gene encodes CDR1 SGHRS and CDR2 YFSETQ. The CDR3 DNA sequence: TGCGCCAGCAGCATAGGACAGGGCCCCAATCAGCCCCAGCATTTT. Translated, it gives CASSIGQGPNQPQHF.

This clone was seen only a few times. The chain has TRBV11-3 and TRBJ2-3; the match to TRBD1 covers 8 bases. The germline V gene encodes CDR1 SGHNT and CDR2 YENEEA. V lost 5 bases to trimming and J lost 3 bases; unmatched junction nucleotides: 7. CDR3 length: 15 residues. In DNA, the CDR3 is TGTGCCAGCAGCCCGGACAGGGCGGGGACAGATACGCAGTATTTT. This codes for CASSPDRAGTDTQYF.

This clone was seen more than once but under ten times. The gene calls are TRBV7-9 and TRBJ2-5; 8 bases are a match to TRBD1. The CDR3 has 15 residues. Trimming at V came to 3 bases and at J to 0 bases, leaving 3 bases not matched to a gene. The germline CDR1 and CDR2 sequences are SEHNR and FQNEAQ (reference sequence). The CDR3 loop reads CASSLTGAYQETQYF. CDR3 coding DNA: TGTGCCAGCAGCTTGACAGGGGCCTACCAAGAGACCCAGTACTTC. Full variable domain (rest looked up from reference TRBV7-9 and TRBJ2-5): DTGVSQNPRHKITKRGQNVTFRCDPISEHNRLYWYRQTLGQGPEFLTYFQNEAQLEKSRLLSDRFSAERPKGSFSTLEIQRTEQGDSAMYLCASSLTGAYQETQYFGPGTRLLVL.

The chain couples TRBV3-1 (or the pseudogene TRBV3-2) to TRBJ1-4, with D possibly matching TRBD1 (5 bases). The CDR3 covers 13 residues. Trimming removed 11 bases at V and 6 bases at J, with 16 bases between. Germline V gene data show CDR1 as LGHDT and CDR2 as YNNKEL (reference sequence). The CDR3 here is CASSPWGDEKLFF. As DNA, the CDR3 is TGTGCCTCGTCACCGTGGGGCGATGAAAAACTGTTTTTT.

The V gene is TRBV15, the J gene TRBJ1-1, with 7 bases identical to TRBD1. Germline lookup yields CDR1 LNHNV and CDR2 YYDKDF (reference sequence). V was pared by 8 bases and J by 1 base, with 1 base of the junction left unmatched. This CDR3 spans 12 amino acids. The CDR3 here is CATAGGNTEAFF. DNA for the CDR3: TGTGCCACCGCAGGGGGGAACACTGAAGCTTTCTTT.

The chain has TRBV29-1 and TRBJ2-1; 13 bases line up with TRBD2. The CDR3 is 15 residues long. After removal of 6 bases from V and 9 bases from J, the junction contained 11 bases not matched to a gene. The germline CDR1 and CDR2 sequences are SQVTM and ANQGSEA. This chain's CDR3 is CSVDGLAGVRSEQFF. The CDR3 nucleotides are TGCAGCGTCGACGGACTAGCGGGGGTTAGGAGTGAGCAGTTCTTC.

The genes are TRBV27 and TRBJ2-7; TRBD2 matches 7 bases. Trimming took 3 bases from V and 2 from J; bases not matched to a gene: 7. In germline, CDR1 is MNHEY, CDR2 SMNVEV (reference sequence). The CDR3 extends over 15 amino acids. CDR3 in amino acids: CASSLVLAAAYEQYF. CDR3 in DNA: TGTGCCAGCAGTTTGGTCCTAGCGGCGGCCTACGAGCAGTACTTC.

The chain has TRBV7-6 and TRBJ2-1; D is unclear. Per germline, CDR1 SGHVS and CDR2 FNYEAQ. Trimming left V 2 bases short and J 4 bases short, with 6 bases between. CDR3 size: 13 residues. CDR3 amino acids: CASSLQQYNEQFF. CDR3 sequence (DNA): TGTGCCAGCAGCTTACAACAGTACAATGAGCAGTTCTTC.

The chain employs TRBV6-5 and TRBJ1-1, with D perhaps TRBD1 (6 bases). This CDR3 has 13 amino acids. The germline V gene has CDR1 MNHEY and CDR2 SVGAGI. The germline V and J ends were trimmed by 5 bases and 1 base, with 8 bases remaining between them. The CDR3: CASSIQGNTEAFF. CDR3 coding DNA: TGTGCCAGCAGTATACAGGGGAACACTGAAGCTTTCTTT.

The gene calls are TRBV5-1 and TRBJ2-5, with D perhaps TRBD1 (6 bases). The CDR3 extends over 13 amino acids. The germline V and J ends were trimmed by 3 bases and 4 bases, with 10 bases remaining between them. Germline CDR1 and CDR2: SGHRS and YFSETQ. CDR3 loop: CASSWAGVETQYF. CDR3 in DNA: TGCGCCAGCAGCTGGGCAGGGGTAGAGACCCAGTACTTC.

The DNA of the CDR3 is TGTGCCAGCTCACCTCTTACGACAGCACTTGGGGAAAAACTGTTTTTT. It specifies CASSPLTTALGEKLFF. This chain joins TRBV18 and TRBJ1-4; possible D gene TRBD1, 5 bases. Germline values: CDR1 KGHSH, CDR2 LQKENI. This CDR3 spans 16 amino acids. Between the trimmed V and J ends, which lost 3 bases and 8 bases, there was a span of 19 bases.

The V gene is TRBV6-5, the J gene TRBJ1-2, with TRBD1 matching over 7 bases. The CDR3 contains 14 residues. Germline-derived CDR1 and CDR2 are MNHEY and SVGAGI. J gave up 7 bases and V 0 bases, and 5 bases lay outside the gene matches. This CDR3 is CASSYSGTESGYTF. In DNA, the CDR3 is TGTGCCAGCAGTTACTCCGGGACAGAGAGTGGCTACACCTTC.

This clone was found once. This sample also contains other DNA sequences that code for the same CDR3. This chain joins TRBV7-2 and TRBJ1-5, with TRBD1 matching over 11 bases. The junction had 7 bases not matched to a gene; V was cut back by 5 bases and J by 7 bases. This CDR3 comprises 15 residues. Germline V gene sequence: CDR1 SGHTA, CDR2 FQGNSA. CDR3 sequence (DNA): TGTGCCAGCAGCACCCGGACAGGGGGCAGGCAGCCCCAGCATTTT. Its translation: CASSTRTGGRQPQHF.

The chain links TRBV9 to TRBJ2-6; weak D call: TRBD1 (5 bases). CDR1 and CDR2 from the germline V gene are SGDLS and YYNGEE. The germline V and J ends were trimmed by 3 bases and 0 bases, with 16 bases remaining between them. CDR3 length: 18 residues. The CDR3 DNA reads TGTGCCAGCAGCGCGACAGTGACTTCCTTCTCTGGGGCCAACGTCCTGACTTTC. This gives the protein CASSATVTSFSGANVLTF.

This sequence joins TRBV6-2 or TRBV6-3 and TRBJ1-1; D perhaps matches TRBD1 (6 bases). This CDR3 is built from 15 residues. The germline V gene has CDR1 MNHEY and CDR2 SVGEGT. Trimming shortened V by 5 bases and J by 8 bases, and 21 bases separated the two germline ends. The CDR3 DNA reads as TGTGCCAGCAGTGAGATCGCTACAGGGCCTGTAGAAGCTTTCTTT. As protein: CASSEIATGPVEAFF.

The V call is TRBV11-2, the J call TRBJ2-7; 7 bases fit TRBD1. CDR3 size: 14 residues. V was clipped by 5 bases and J by 3 bases; unmatched bases: 7. Germline-derived CDR1 and CDR2 are SGHAT and FQNNGV. The CDR3 sequence is CASSTQTGYYEQYF. For the CDR3, the DNA is TGTGCCAGCAGCACCCAGACAGGGTACTACGAGCAGTACTTC.